This TCR beta chain appears in the sequencing data of a study of blood T cell repertoires in COVID-19. Study-wide background: Acute and convalescent COVID-19 samples came from the United States, Italy and Spain. The cDNA or gDNA used as material had been derived from T cells, B-cell-depleted T cells, or PBMCs.

The CDR3 covers 13 residues. Per the germline V gene, CDR1 is SGHTA and CDR2 is FQGNSA. After removal of 5 bases from V and 8 bases from J, the junction contained 7 bases not matched to a gene. As originally analysed: Amplification with reference gene primers provided the estimates of nucleated cell counts. Produced via immunoSEQ multiplex PCR; TCRdb's table is partial and in-frame only. V and J calls and clone size are as listed in that table; D and trimming were resolved from the DNA. The sample consists of around 80,000 clones, about four fifths of them appearing once. The TCR was taken from a woman of 80 years or more with acute or convalescent COVID-19. The chain couples TRBV7-2 to TRBJ1-2; 8 nucleotides align to TRBD1. The sample consisted of peripheral blood. The CDR3, as DNA: TGTGCCAGCAGCCCAGGACAGGGTCGGGGCTACACCTTC. This gives the protein CASSPGQGRGYTF.